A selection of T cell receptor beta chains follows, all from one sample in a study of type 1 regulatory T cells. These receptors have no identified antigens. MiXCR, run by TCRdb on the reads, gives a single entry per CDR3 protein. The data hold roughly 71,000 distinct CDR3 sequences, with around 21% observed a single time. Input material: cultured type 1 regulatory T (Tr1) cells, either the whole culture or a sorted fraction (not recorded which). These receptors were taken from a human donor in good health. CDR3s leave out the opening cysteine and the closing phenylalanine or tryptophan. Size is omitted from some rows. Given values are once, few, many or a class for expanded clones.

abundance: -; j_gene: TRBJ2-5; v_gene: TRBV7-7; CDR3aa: ASSLVGGQETQY
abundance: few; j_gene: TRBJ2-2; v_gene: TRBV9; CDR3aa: ASSVSGRTSTGELF
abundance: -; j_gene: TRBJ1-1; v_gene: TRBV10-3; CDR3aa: AISRFAGTTTEAF
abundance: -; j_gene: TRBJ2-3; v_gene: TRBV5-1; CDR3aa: ASSLVTGTTGTDTQY
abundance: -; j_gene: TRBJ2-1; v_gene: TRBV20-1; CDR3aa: SATSGSSSYNEQF
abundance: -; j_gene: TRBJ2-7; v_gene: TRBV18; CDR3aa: ASSLTGISYEQY
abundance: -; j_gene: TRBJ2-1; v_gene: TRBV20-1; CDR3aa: SASLQGLPFNEQF
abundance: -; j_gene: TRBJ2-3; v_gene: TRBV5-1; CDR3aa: ASTGESSYNEQY
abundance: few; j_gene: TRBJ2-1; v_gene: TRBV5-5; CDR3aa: ASRLGEQF
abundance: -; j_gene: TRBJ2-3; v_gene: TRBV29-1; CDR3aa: SVNGPGADTQY
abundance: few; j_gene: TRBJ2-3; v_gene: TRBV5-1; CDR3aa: ASSSGRRQPDTQY
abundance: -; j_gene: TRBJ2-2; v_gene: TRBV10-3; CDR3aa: AIGHQNTGELF
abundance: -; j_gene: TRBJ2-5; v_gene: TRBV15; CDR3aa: ATSRDGEYQETQY
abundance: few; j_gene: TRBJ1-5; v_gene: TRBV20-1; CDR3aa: SARGPLNQPQH
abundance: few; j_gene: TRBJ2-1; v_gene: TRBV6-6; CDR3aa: ASSYISGQGTYNEQF
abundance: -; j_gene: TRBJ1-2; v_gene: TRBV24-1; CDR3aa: ATSVGGQGSQGYT
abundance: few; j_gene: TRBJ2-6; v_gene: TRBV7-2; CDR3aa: ASSLFVSGANVLT
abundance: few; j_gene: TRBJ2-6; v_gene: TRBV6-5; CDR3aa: ASRRWGRVDSGANVLT
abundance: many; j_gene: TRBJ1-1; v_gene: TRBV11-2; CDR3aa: ASSSRVGPEAF
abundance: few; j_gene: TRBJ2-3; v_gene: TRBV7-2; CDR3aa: ASSLIGTQY
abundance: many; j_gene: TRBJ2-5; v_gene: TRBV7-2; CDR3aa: ASSLAIQETQY
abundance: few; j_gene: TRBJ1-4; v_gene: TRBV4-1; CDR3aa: ASSSGRDWSEKLF
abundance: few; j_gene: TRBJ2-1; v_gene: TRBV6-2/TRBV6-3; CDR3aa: ASSYGQGRPNNEQF
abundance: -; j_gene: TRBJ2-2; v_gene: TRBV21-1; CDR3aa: ASSSFVGMNTGELF
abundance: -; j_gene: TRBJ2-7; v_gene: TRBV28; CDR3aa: ASSSRAGGSYEQY
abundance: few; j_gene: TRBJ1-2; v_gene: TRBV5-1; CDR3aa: ASTGQPDGFYGYT
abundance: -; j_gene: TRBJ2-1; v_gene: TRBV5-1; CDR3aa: ASSLGAGGPGEQF
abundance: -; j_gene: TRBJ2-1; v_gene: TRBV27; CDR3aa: ASSLFLVGYNEQF
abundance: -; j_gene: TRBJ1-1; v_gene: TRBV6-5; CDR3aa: ASSYVSMNTEAF
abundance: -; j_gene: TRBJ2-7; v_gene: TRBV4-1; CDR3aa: ASSQDFPGQNEQY
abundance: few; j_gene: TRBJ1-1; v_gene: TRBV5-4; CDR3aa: ASSLGGVSGFGTEAF
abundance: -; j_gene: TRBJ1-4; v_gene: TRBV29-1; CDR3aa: SVTGQGYEKLF
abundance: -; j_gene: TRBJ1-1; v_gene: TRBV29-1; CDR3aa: SAKTENTEAF
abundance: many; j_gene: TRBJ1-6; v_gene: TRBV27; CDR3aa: ASSLYGTHSPLH
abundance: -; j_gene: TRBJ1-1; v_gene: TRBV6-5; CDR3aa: ASSYSQGTTEAF
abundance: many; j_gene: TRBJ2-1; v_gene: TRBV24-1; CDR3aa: ATSETSGRSNEQF
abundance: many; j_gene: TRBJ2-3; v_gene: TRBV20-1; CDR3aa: SARDGGASTDTQY
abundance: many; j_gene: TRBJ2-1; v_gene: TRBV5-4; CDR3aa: ASSLDPLAGEQF
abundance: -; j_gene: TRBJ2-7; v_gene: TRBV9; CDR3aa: ASSREPGLANEQY
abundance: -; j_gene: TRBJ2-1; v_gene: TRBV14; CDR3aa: ASSQEVGGSSYNEQF
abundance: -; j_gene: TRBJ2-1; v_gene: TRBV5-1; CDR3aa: ASSLLGLGYNEQF
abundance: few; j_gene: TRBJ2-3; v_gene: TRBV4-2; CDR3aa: ASSQVAGAGGGDTQY
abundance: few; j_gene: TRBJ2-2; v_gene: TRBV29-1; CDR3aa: SVEEGGPGTGELF
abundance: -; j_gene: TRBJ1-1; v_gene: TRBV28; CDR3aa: ASSLTHITKAF
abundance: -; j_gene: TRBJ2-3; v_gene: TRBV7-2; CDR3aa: ASSTRLAGTDTQY
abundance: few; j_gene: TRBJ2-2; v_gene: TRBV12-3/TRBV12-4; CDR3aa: ASSTPTGDGTGELF
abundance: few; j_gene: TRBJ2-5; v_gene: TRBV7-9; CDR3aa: ASSPLETQY
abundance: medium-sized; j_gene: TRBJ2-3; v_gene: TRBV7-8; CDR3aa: ASSQGVQTTDTQY
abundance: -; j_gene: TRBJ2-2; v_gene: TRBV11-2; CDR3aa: ASSPSAGTPRTF
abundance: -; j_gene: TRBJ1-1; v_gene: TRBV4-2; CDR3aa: ASSGAGQENTEAF
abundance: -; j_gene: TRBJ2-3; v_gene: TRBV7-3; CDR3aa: ASSLSARIDTQY
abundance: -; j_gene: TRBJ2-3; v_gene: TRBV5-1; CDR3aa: ASSRDVDTQY
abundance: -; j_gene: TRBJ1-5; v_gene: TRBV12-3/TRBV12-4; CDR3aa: ASSSAVARQPQH
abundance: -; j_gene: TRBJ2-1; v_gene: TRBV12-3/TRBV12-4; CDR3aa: ATGAGVPNEQF
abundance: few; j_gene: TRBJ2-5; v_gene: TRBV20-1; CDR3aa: SARPTGKSQY